This T cell receptor (beta chain) was sequenced for a study of blood T cell repertoires in COVID-19. Background on the study: PBMCs, B-cell-depleted T cells, or T cells were the source of the cDNA or gDNA that made up the material.

As processed by the authors: Amplifying reference gene primers gave estimates of nucleated cell counts. Using immunoSEQ multiplex PCR, the repertoire was profiled, and TCRdb retains in-frame clones only, with some absent. V and J calls and clone size are those listed in that table; D and trimming were worked out from the DNA. The table includes approximately 91,000 clones, about 85% detected once. Germline V gene sequence: CDR1 MNHNS, CDR2 SASEGT. V lost 1 base, J lost 6 bases, and 5 bases stayed unmatched. This CDR3 contains 14 residues. The sequence was collected from a man in his 70s with acute or convalescent COVID-19. V and J are TRBV6-1 and TRBJ1-1; 7 nucleotides agree with TRBD1. Sequenced material: peripheral blood. The DNA for the CDR3 is TGTGCCAGCAGTGAAGGTAGACAGGGTTCTGAAGCTTTCTTT. This codes for CASSEGRQGSEAFF.